This is a list of T cell receptor beta chains from one sample in a study of T cells in Graves' hyperthyroidism and ophthalmopathy. TCRdb processed the multiplex PCR reads anew with MiXCR; each CDR3 protein has one entry. Of roughly 200,000 distinct CDR3 sequences in the sample, approximately 20% were seen once. The sequencing sample was made of blood. The receptors stem from a man aged 35 to 55 with Graves' hyperthyroidism. CDR3s include the opening cysteine and the closing phenylalanine or tryptophan. Each record gives: CDR3 DNA, CDR3 protein, J gene, clone size, V gene, D gene. D genes are given only for firm matches. Clone size appears in some rows only: once, few, many, or a class for an expanded clone.

DNA: TGTGCCAGCAGCCGGACAGGGGAGGTAACTGAAGCTTTCTTT; CDR3: CASSRTGEVTEAFF; J: TRBJ1-1; size: few; V: TRBV7-3; D: TRBD1
DNA: TGTGCCAGCAGCTTACTGGGTCCCAGTGCCGGGGAGCTGTTTTTT; CDR3: CASSLLGPSAGELFF; J: TRBJ2-2; size: many; V: TRBV5-4; D: -
DNA: TGTGCCAGCTCACCAGCGGGCAGCTACAATGAGCAGTTCTTC; CDR3: CASSPAGSYNEQFF; J: TRBJ2-1; size: many; V: TRBV18; D: -
DNA: TGCGCCACCACTCTGACAGGAGGTAATTCACCCCTCCACTTT; CDR3: CATTLTGGNSPLHF; J: TRBJ1-6; size: few; V: TRBV4-1; D: -
DNA: TGCAGTGCCAGGGAGGGTAGCCACTACAATGAGCAGTTCTTC; CDR3: CSAREGSHYNEQFF; J: TRBJ2-1; size: once; V: TRBV20-1; D: TRBD2
DNA: TGTGCCAGCAGTTCAATATGGTCGCAGGGGGGAACTGAAGCTTTCTTT; CDR3: CASSSIWSQGGTEAFF; J: TRBJ1-1; size: few; V: TRBV28; D: TRBD1
DNA: TGTGCCAGCAGTACCCCGGATGGGGGAACCTACGAGCAGTACTTC; CDR3: CASSTPDGGTYEQYF; J: TRBJ2-7; size: many; V: TRBV28; D: -
DNA: TGTGCCAGCAGCTTAAGAGAGGCCCAGTACTTC; CDR3: CASSLREAQYF; J: TRBJ2-5; size: -; V: TRBV7-2; D: -
DNA: TGTGCCTGGATCGGCAGACCCACAGATACGCAGTATTTT; CDR3: CAWIGRPTDTQYF; J: TRBJ2-3; size: -; V: TRBV30; D: -
DNA: TGTGCCAGCAGTTTCGACAGCTACGAGCAGTACTTC; CDR3: CASSFDSYEQYF; J: TRBJ2-7; size: few; V: TRBV12-3/TRBV12-4; D: -
DNA: TGTGCCAGCAGCTACCCTACCGGGGAGCTGTTTTTT; CDR3: CASSYPTGELFF; J: TRBJ2-2; size: -; V: TRBV7-9; D: -
DNA: TGCAGTGCAGAAGACTATGGCTACACCTTC; CDR3: CSAEDYGYTF; J: TRBJ1-2; size: many; V: TRBV20-1; D: -
DNA: TGTGCCAGCAGCTTAGATACAGGGATCTCCTACGAGCAGTACTTC; CDR3: CASSLDTGISYEQYF; J: TRBJ2-7; size: many; V: TRBV11-3; D: -
DNA: TGTGCCAGTAGTAAGTACAATGAGCAGTTCTTC; CDR3: CASSKYNEQFF; J: TRBJ2-1; size: many; V: TRBV6-1; D: -
DNA: TGTGCCTGGAGTCGACAGGGGAGAGCAGATACGCAGTATTTT; CDR3: CAWSRQGRADTQYF; J: TRBJ2-3; size: many; V: TRBV30; D: TRBD1
DNA: TGTGCCAGCAGCTTAATGGACTCCTACGAGCAGTACTTC; CDR3: CASSLMDSYEQYF; J: TRBJ2-7; size: many; V: TRBV7-9; D: -
DNA: TGTGCCAGCAGCCAAGCCTTATCGGATACGCAGTATTTT; CDR3: CASSQALSDTQYF; J: TRBJ2-3; size: -; V: TRBV3-1; D: -
DNA: TGTGCCAGCAGTGCCCCCCTCGGGGCTTACTACGAGCAGTACTTC; CDR3: CASSAPLGAYYEQYF; J: TRBJ2-7; size: medium-sized; V: TRBV28; D: -
DNA: TGTGCCAGCAGCGTGGAGGAAGATACGCAGTATTTT; CDR3: CASSVEEDTQYF; J: TRBJ2-3; size: many; V: TRBV7-9; D: -
DNA: TGTGCCAGCAGCCCTGCTATGAAAACCTACAATGAGCAGTTCTTC; CDR3: CASSPAMKTYNEQFF; J: TRBJ2-1; size: many; V: TRBV7-3; D: -
DNA: TGTGCCTCCCGGGACAGGGGAGACCACAATGAGCAGTTCTTC; CDR3: CASRDRGDHNEQFF; J: TRBJ2-1; size: many; V: TRBV10-3; D: TRBD1
DNA: TGTGCCAGCAAGCGAGTACTAGCCAAAAACATTCAGTACTTC; CDR3: CASKRVLAKNIQYF; J: TRBJ2-4; size: few; V: TRBV28; D: -
DNA: TGTGCCAGCTCACCAGCCGTCGGAGGGCGCAATCAGCCCCAGCATTTT; CDR3: CASSPAVGGRNQPQHF; J: TRBJ1-5; size: -; V: TRBV18; D: -
DNA: TGCGCCAGCAGCTTGGCCTTAGGACAGGCCGACGAGCAGTACTTC; CDR3: CASSLALGQADEQYF; J: TRBJ2-7; size: many; V: TRBV5-1; D: TRBD1
DNA: TGTGCCAGTATCGGAGAAAGCCATCAGCCCCAGCATTTT; CDR3: CASIGESHQPQHF; J: TRBJ1-5; size: once; V: TRBV19; D: -
DNA: TGTGCCAGTAGTGTCCTCGGCGGGGGGACATACAATGAGCAGTTCTTC; CDR3: CASSVLGGGTYNEQFF; J: TRBJ2-1; size: many; V: TRBV19; D: TRBD2
DNA: TGTGCCAGCAGAACCCTTGAGCGGGGGGGCCAAAATGAGCAGTTCTTC; CDR3: CASRTLERGGQNEQFF; J: TRBJ2-1; size: many; V: TRBV6-2/TRBV6-3; D: TRBD2
DNA: TGCGCCAGCAGCATAGGGACAGGGGTGATGAACACTGAAGCTTTCTTT; CDR3: CASSIGTGVMNTEAFF; J: TRBJ1-1; size: -; V: TRBV5-1; D: TRBD1
DNA: TGTGCCAGCAGCCCAGCAGGGGGGACTGAAGCTTTCTTT; CDR3: CASSPAGGTEAFF; J: TRBJ1-1; size: many; V: TRBV7-3; D: TRBD1
DNA: TGTGCCAGCAGCGAGGGGGGGGGCTGGGGCTACACCTTC; CDR3: CASSEGGGWGYTF; J: TRBJ1-2; size: many; V: TRBV7-2; D: -
DNA: TGTGCCAGCAGCTTGGGGATGTCCTACGAGCAGTACTTC; CDR3: CASSLGMSYEQYF; J: TRBJ2-7; size: many; V: TRBV7-8; D: -
DNA: TGCAGCTCCTCGGGGGGACAGGGCTATGGCTACACCTTC; CDR3: CSSSGGQGYGYTF; J: TRBJ1-2; size: many; V: TRBV29-1; D: TRBD1
DNA: TGTGCCAGCAGCTTCGGGACAGTTCAAGAGACCCAGTACTTC; CDR3: CASSFGTVQETQYF; J: TRBJ2-5; size: -; V: TRBV7-9; D: TRBD1
DNA: TGTGCCAGCTCACCAAGGGGGACTAATGAAAAACTGTTTTTT; CDR3: CASSPRGTNEKLFF; J: TRBJ1-4; size: many; V: TRBV18; D: -
DNA: TGTGCCAGCAGCGCCAGACTAGCGGGGGACGTCACAGATACGCAGTATTTT; CDR3: CASSARLAGDVTDTQYF; J: TRBJ2-3; size: many; V: TRBV11-3; D: TRBD2
DNA: TGCAGCGTTGGGGGAGGGTTCGAGCAGTTCTTC; CDR3: CSVGGGFEQFF; J: TRBJ2-1; size: -; V: TRBV29-1; D: TRBD2
DNA: TGTGCCAGCAGTTACTCTCGACAGCGCCATTCACCCCTCCACTTT; CDR3: CASSYSRQRHSPLHF; J: TRBJ1-6; size: -; V: TRBV6-2/TRBV6-3; D: -
DNA: TGTGCCAGCAGTTCCCCACCGGGACAGGGCCCCCCCGAGCAGTACTTC; CDR3: CASSSPPGQGPPEQYF; J: TRBJ2-7; size: many; V: TRBV28; D: TRBD1
DNA: TGTGCCAGCTCACCAACACTAGCGGGGGACCCAAGCACAGATACGCAGTATTTT; CDR3: CASSPTLAGDPSTDTQYF; J: TRBJ2-3; size: many; V: TRBV18; D: TRBD2
DNA: TGCGCCAGCAGCCAAGCGGCCGGGACTAGCGATACGCAGTATTTT; CDR3: CASSQAAGTSDTQYF; J: TRBJ2-3; size: many; V: TRBV4-3; D: TRBD2
DNA: TGTGCCAGCAGGTCCCAGGTTGGGCAAAAACTGTTTTTT; CDR3: CASRSQVGQKLFF; J: TRBJ1-4; size: -; V: TRBV6-1; D: -